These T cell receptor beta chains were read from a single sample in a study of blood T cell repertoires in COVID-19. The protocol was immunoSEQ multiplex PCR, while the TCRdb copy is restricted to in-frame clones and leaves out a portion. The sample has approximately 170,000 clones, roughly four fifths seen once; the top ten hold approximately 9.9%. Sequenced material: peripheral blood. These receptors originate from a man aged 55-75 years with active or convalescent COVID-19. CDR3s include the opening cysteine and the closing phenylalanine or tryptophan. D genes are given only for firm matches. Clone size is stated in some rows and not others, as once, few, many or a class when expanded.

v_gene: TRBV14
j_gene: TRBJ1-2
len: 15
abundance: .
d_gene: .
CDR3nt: TGTGCCAGCAGCCAAGATCTCTTCTTGAACTATGGCTACACCTTC
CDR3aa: CASSQDLFLNYGYTF

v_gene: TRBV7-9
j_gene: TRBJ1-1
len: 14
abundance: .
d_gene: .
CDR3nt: TGTGCCAGCAGCTCCCGTTCGGGGGTCCCTGAAGCTTTCTTT
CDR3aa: CASSSRSGVPEAFF

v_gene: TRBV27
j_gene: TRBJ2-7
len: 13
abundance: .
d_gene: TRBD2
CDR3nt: TGTGCCAGCAGCCCTAGCGGGGGCTACGAGCAGTACTTC
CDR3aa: CASSPSGGYEQYF

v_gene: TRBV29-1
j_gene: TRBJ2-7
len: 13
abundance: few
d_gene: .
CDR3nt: TGCAGCGCTGCCCTAGATTACGGTAACGAGCAGTACTTC
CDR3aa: CSAALDYGNEQYF

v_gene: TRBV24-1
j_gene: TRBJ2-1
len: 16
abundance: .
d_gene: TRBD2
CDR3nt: TGTGCCACCAGTGGGGCTAGCGGGGGGGTAAACAATGAGCAGTTCTTC
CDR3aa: CATSGASGGVNNEQFF

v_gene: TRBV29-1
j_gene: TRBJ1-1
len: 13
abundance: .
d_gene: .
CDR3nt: TGCAGCGTGAAGGGGGGGTCGTGGACTGAAGCTTTCTTT
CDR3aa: CSVKGGSWTEAFF

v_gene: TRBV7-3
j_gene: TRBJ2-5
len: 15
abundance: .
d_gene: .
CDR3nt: TGTGCCAGCAGCCCCGCCGGTAGAGCCGCGGAGACCCAGTACTTC
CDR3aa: CASSPAGRAAETQYF

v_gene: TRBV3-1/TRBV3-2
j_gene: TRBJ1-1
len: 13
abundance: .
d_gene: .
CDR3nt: TGTGCCAGCAGCGGGATGGGGGGAAATCAAGCTTTCTTT
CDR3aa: CASSGMGGNQAFF

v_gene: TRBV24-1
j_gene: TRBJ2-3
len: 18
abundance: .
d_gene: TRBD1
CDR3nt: TGTGCCACCAGTGCCCTCGCCGGGACAGGAGTTAGCACAGATACGCAGTATTTT
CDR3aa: CATSALAGTGVSTDTQYF

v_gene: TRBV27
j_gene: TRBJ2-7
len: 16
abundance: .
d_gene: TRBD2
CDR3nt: TGTGCCAGCAGTTTATTTGCTAGCGGGAGCCCCAACGAGCAGTACTTC
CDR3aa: CASSLFASGSPNEQYF

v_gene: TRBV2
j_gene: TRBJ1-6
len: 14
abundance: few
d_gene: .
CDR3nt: TGTGCCAGCAGGGTGGTCGGGGGATCATCACCCCTCCACTTT
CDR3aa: CASRVVGGSSPLHF

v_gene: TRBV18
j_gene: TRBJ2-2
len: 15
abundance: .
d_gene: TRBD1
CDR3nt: TGTGCCAGCTCGGAAGGGACAGGGGGCACCGGGGAGCTGTTTTTT
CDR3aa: CASSEGTGGTGELFF

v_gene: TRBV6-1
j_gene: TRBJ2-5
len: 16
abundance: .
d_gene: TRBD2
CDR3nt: TGTGCCAGCAGTGAAGCCCTTAGCGGGAGGGGGGAGACCCAGTACTTC
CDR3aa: CASSEALSGRGETQYF

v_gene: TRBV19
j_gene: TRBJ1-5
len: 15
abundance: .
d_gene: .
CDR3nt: TGTGCCAGTAGTATAGGGGCAGGGGCAGATCAGCCCCAGCATTTT
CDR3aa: CASSIGAGADQPQHF

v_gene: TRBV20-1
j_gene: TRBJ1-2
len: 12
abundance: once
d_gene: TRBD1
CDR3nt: TGCAGTGCTAGTTCCAGGGGGCCTGGCTACACCTTC
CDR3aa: CSASSRGPGYTF

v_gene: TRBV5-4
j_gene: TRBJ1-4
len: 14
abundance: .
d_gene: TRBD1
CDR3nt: TGTGCCAGCAGCCCCGGGACAGGGGAGGAAAAACTGTTTTTT
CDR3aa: CASSPGTGEEKLFF

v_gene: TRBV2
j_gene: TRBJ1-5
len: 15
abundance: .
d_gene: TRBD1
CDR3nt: TGTGCCAGCAGTGAATCAGGGGGGCGCAATCAGCCCCAGCATTTT
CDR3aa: CASSESGGRNQPQHF

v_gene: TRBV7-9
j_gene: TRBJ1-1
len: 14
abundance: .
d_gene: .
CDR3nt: TGTGCCAGCAACCCAGGTGGGGGGGACACTGAAGCTTTCTTT
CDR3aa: CASNPGGGDTEAFF

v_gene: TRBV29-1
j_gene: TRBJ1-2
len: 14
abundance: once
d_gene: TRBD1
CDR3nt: TGCAGCGTTGAACCTGGGACAGGGAACTATGGCTACACCTTC
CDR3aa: CSVEPGTGNYGYTF

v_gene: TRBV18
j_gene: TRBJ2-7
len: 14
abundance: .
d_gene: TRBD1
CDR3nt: TGTGCCAGCTCCCCCGGGACAGGGGTGTACGAGCAGTACTTC
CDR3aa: CASSPGTGVYEQYF

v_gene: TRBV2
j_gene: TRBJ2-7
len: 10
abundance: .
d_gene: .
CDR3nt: TGTGCCAGCTCGGTCCACGAGCAGTACTTC
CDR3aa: CASSVHEQYF

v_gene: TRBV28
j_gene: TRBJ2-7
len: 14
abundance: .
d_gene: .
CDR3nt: TGTGCCAGCAGTTCCCACAGGTTCTCCTACGAGCAGTACTTC
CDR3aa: CASSSHRFSYEQYF

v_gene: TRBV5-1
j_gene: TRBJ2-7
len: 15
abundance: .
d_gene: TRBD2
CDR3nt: TGCGCCAGCAGCTTGGTAGCGGGAGGGAGCTACGAGCAGTACTTC
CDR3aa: CASSLVAGGSYEQYF

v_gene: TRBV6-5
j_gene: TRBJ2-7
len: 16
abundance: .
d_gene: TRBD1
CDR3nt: TGTGCCAGCAGTTACTCGGACCGGACAGGGTCCCACGAGCAGTACTTC
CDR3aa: CASSYSDRTGSHEQYF

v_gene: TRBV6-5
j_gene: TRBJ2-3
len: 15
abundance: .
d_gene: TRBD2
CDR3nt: TGTGCCAGCAGTTCTAGCGGGGTGTTCACAGATACGCAGTATTTT
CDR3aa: CASSSSGVFTDTQYF

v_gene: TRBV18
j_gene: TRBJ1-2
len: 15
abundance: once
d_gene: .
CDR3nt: TGTGCCAGCTCATCAAGCGAGACGGCTCCGTATGGCTACACCTTC
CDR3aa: CASSSSETAPYGYTF

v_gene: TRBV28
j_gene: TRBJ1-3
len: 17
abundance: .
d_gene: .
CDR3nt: TGTGCCAGCAGTTCCCGGACAGATCCTTTGGCTGGAAACACCATATATTTT
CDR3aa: CASSSRTDPLAGNTIYF

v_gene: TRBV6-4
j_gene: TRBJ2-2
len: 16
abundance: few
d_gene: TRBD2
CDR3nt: TGTGCCAGCAGACGACTAGCGGGAGGCAACACCGGGGAGCTGTTTTTT
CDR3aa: CASRRLAGGNTGELFF

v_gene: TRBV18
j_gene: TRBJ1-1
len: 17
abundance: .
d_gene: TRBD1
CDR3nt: TGTGCCAGCTCACCACTATCCGGGACAGGGGCTGTTAGGGAAGCTTTCTTT
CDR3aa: CASSPLSGTGAVREAFF

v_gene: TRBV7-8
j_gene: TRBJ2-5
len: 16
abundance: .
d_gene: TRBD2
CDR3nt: TGTGCCAGCAGCTTAGCGGGACTAGCGGGGGTGGAGACCCAGTACTTC
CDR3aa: CASSLAGLAGVETQYF

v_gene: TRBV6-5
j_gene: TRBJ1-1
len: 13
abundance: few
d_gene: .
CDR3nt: TGTGCCAGCAGTTACTCTTCAAACACTGAAGCTTTCTTT
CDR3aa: CASSYSSNTEAFF

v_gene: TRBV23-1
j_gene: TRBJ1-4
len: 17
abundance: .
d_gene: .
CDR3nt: TGCGCCAGCAGTCAAGGGCAACGGGAAGGTGCTAATGAAAAACTGTTTTTT
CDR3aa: CASSQGQREGANEKLFF

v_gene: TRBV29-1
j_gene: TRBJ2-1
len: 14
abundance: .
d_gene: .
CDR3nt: TGCAGCGCTACCGACTCGATCTCCTACAATGAGCAGTTCTTC
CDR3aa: CSATDSISYNEQFF

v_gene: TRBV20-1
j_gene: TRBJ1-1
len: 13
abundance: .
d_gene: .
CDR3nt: TGCAGTGCTAGTGGGACATGGAACACTGAAGCTTTCTTT
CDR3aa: CSASGTWNTEAFF

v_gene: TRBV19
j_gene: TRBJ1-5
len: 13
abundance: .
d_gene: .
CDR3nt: TGTGCCAGTAACCCAGTGGTCAATCAGCCCCAGCATTTT
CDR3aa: CASNPVVNQPQHF